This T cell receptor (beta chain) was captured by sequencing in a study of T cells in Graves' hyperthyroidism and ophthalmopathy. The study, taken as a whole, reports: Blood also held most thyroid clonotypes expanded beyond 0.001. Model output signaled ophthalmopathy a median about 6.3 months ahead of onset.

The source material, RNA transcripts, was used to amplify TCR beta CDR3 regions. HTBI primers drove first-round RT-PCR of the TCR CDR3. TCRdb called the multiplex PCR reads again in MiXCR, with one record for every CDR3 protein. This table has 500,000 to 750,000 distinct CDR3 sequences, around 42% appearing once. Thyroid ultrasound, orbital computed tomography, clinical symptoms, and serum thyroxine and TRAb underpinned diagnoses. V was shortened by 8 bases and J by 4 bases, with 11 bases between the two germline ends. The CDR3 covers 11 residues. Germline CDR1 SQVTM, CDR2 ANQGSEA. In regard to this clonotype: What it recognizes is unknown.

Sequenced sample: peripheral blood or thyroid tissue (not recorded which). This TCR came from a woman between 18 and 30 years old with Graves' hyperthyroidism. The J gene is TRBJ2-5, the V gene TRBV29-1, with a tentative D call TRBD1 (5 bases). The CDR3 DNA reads TGCAGCAGCCCAGGGTCAGAGACCCAGTACTTC. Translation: CSSPGSETQYF. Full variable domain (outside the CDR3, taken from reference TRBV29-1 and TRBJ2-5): SAVISQKPSRDICQRGTSLTIQCQVDSQVTMMFWYRQQPGQSLTLIATANQGSEATYESGFVIDKFPISRPNLTFSTLTVSNMSPEDSSIYLCSSPGSETQYFGPGTRLLVL.